This TCR beta chain was recorded in a study of T cell repertoires in cytomegalovirus infection. About the research overall: Indications of both CMV infection and matching HLA type were provided by public TCR beta signatures.

The CDR3 contains 15 residues. Germline V gives CDR1 MDHEN, CDR2 SYDVKM. V lost 4 bases, J lost 4 bases, and 9 bases stayed unmatched. TCRdb re-analysed the reads in MiXCR, keeping a single row per CDR3 protein. This sample has around 550,000 distinct CDR3 sequences, with around 27% found just once. The TCR comes from a human donor in good health (CMV status not recorded). Some clones in this sample may be carry-over from other donors' samples. Sequencing was carried out using PBMCs. V usage is TRBV28 and J usage is TRBJ2-5; TRBD2 aligns across 7 bases. CDR3 region: CASSSAGEGGETQYF. CDR3 bases: TGTGCCAGCAGTTCCGCGGGGGAAGGAGGAGAGACCCAGTACTTC. The variable domain in full, completed from reference TRBV28 and TRBJ2-5, reads DVKVTQSSRYLVKRTGEKVFLECVQDMDHENMFWYRQDPGLGLRLIYFSYDVKMKEKGDIPEGYSVSREKKERFSLILESASTNQTSMYLCASSSAGEGGETQYFGPGTRLLVL.